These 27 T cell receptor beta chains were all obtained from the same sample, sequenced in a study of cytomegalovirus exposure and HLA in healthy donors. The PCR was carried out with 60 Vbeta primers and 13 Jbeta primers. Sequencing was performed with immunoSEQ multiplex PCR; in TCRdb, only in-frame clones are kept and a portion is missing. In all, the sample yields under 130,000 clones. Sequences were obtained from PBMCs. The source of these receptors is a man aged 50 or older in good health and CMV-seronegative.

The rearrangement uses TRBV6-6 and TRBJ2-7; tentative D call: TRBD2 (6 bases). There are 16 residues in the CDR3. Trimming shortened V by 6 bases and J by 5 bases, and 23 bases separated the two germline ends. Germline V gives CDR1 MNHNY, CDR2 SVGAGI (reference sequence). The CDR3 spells CASSPTSLGGGHEQYF. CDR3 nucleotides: TGTGCCAGCAGCCCTACTTCGTTGGGAGGAGGCCACGAGCAGTACTTC.

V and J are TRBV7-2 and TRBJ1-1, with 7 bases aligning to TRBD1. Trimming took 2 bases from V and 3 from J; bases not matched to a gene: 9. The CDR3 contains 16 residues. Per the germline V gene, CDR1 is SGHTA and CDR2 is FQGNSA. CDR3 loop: CASSLLGRDSYTEAFF. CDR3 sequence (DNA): TGTGCCAGCAGCTTATTAGGCCGGGACAGCTACACTGAAGCTTTCTTT.

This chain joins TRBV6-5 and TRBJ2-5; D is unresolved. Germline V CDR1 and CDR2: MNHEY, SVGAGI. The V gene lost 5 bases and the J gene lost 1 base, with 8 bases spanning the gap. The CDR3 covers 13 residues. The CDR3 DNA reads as TGTGCCAGCAGTCCCTTTTTCCAAGAGACCCAGTACTTC. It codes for CASSPFFQETQYF.

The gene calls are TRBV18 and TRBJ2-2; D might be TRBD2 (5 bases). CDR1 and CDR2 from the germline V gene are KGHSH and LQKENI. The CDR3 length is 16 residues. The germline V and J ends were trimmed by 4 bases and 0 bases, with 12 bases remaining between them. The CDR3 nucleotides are TGTGCCAGCTCACGTTTACTAGTCACGAACACCGGGGAGCTGTTTTTT. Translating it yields CASSRLLVTNTGELFF. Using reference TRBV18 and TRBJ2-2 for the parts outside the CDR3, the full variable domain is NAGVMQNPRHLVRRRGQEARLRCSPMKGHSHVYWYRQLPEEGLKFMVYLQKENIIDESGMPKERFSAEFPKEGPSILRIQQVVRGDSAAYFCASSRLLVTNTGELFFGEGSRLTVL.

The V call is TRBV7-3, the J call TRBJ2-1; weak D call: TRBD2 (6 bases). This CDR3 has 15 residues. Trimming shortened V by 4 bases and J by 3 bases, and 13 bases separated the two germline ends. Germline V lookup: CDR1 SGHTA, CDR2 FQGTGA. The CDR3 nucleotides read TGTGCCAGCAGCTCACGGGACGGGAGCTACAATGAGCAGTTCTTC. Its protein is CASSSRDGSYNEQFF.

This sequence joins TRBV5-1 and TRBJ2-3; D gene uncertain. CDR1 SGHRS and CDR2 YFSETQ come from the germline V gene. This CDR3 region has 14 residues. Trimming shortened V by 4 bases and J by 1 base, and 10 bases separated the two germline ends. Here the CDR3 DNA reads TGCGCCAGCAGCCCTTGGTCGGGCACAGATACGCAGTATTTT. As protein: CASSPWSGTDTQYF.

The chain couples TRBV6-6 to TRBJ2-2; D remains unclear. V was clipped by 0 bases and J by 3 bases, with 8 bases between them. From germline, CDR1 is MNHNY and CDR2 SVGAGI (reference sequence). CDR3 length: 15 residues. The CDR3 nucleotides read TGTGCCAGCAGTTACTCGATTACAGACACCGGGGAGCTGTTTTTT. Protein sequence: CASSYSITDTGELFF.

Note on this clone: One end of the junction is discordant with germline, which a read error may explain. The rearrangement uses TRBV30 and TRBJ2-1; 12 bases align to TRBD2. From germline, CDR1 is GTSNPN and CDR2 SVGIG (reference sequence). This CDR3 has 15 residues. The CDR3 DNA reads TGTGCCGGGAGTGTAGGACTAGCGGGATATAATGAGCAGTTCTTC. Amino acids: CAGSVGLAGYNEQFF.

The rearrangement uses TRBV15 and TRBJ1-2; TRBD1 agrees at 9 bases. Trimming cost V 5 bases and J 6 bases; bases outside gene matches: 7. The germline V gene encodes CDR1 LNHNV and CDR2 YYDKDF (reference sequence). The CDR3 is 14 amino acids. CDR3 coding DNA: TGTGCCACCAGCCGACGGGACAGGGCCGATGGCTACACCTTC. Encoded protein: CATSRRDRADGYTF.

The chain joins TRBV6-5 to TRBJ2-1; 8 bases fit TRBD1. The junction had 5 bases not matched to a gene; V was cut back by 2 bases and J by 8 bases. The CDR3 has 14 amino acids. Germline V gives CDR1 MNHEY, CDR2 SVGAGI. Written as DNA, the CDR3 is TGTGCCAGCAGTTACGGGAGACAGGGGTATGAGCAGTTCTTC. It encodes CASSYGRQGYEQFF.

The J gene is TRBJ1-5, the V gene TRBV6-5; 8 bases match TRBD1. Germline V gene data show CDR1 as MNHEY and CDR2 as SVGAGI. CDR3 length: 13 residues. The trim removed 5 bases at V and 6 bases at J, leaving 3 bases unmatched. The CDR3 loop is CASSGQGGQPQHF. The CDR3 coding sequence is TGTGCCAGCAGTGGACAGGGAGGTCAGCCCCAGCATTTT.

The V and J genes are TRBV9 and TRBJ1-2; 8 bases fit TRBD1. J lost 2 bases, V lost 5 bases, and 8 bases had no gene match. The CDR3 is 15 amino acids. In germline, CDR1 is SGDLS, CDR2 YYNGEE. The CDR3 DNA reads TGTGCCAGCAGTACAGGGGGGAATCTCAACTATGGCTACACCTTC. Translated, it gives CASSTGGNLNYGYTF. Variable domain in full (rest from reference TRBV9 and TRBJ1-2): DSGVTQTPKHLITATGQRVTLRCSPRSGDLSVYWYQQSLDQGLQFLIQYYNGEERAKGNILERFSAQQFPDLHSELNLSSLELGDSALYFCASSTGGNLNYGYTFGSGTRLTVV.

The CDR3 DNA is TGTGCCAGTAGTATAACAGGGGCGAACTCTGGGGCCAACGTCCTGACTTTC. Protein: CASSITGANSGANVLTF. This chain links TRBV19 with TRBJ2-6; 7 nucleotides align to TRBD1. Trimming at V came to 2 bases and at J to 0 bases, leaving 4 bases not matched to a gene. Germline V gives CDR1 LNHDA, CDR2 SQIVND (reference sequence). The CDR3 is 17 amino acids.

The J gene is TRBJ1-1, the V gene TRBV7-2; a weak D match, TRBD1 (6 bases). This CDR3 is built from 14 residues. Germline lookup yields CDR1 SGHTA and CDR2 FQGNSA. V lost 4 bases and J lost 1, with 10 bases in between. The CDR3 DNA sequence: TGTGCCAGCAGCTGGGGACATTCGAACACTGAAGCTTTCTTT. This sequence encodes CASSWGHSNTEAFF. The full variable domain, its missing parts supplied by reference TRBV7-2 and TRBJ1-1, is GAGVSQSPSNKVTEKGKDVELRCDPISGHTALYWYRQSLGQGLEFLIYFQGNSAPDKSGLPSDRFSAERTGGSVSTLTIQRTQQEDSAVYLCASSWGHSNTEAFFGQGTRLTVV.

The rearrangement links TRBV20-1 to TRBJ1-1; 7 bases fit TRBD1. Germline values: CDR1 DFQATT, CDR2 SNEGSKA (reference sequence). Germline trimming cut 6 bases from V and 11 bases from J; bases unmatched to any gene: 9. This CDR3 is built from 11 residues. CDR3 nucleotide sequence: TGCAGTGCCCGACAGGGCCCCGGGGCTTTCTTT. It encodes CSARQGPGAFF.

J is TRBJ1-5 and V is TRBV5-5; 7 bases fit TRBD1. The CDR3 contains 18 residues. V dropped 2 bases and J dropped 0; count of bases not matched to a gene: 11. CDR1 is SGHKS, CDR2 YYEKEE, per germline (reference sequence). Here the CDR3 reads CASSFLGDSDYSNQPQHF. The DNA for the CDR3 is TGTGCCAGCAGCTTCCTCGGGGACAGCGATTATAGCAATCAGCCCCAGCATTTT.

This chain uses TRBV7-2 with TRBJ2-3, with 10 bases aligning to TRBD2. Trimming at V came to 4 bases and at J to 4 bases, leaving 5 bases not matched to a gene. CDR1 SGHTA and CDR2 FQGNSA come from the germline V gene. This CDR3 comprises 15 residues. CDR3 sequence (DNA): TGTGCCAGCAGCTCTAGCGGGAGTGGCTCAGATACGCAGTATTTT. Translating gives CASSSSGSGSDTQYF.

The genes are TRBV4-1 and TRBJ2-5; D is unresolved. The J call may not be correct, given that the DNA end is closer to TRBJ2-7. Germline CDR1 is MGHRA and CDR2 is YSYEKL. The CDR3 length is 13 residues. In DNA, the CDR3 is TGCGCCAGCAGCCAAGATTCCCTACGCGAGCAGTACTTC. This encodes CASSQDSLREQYF.

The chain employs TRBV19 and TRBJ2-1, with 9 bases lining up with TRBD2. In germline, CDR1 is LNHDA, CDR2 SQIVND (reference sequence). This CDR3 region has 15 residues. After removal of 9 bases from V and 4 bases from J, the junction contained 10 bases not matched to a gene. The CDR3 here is CASSGASGMYNEQFF. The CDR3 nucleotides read TGTGCCAGCTCCGGGGCTAGCGGGATGTACAATGAGCAGTTCTTC.

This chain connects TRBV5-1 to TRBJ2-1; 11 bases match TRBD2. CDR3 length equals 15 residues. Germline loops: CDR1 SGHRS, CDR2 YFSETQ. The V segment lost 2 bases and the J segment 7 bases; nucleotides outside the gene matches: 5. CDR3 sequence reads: CASSLLAGGLNEQFF. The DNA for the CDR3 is TGCGCCAGCAGCTTATTAGCGGGAGGGCTAAATGAGCAGTTCTTC.

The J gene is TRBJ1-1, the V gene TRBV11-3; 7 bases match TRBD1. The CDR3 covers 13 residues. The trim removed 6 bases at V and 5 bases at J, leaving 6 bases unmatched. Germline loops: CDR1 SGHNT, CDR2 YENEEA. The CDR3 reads CASSGDRVTEAFF. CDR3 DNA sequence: TGTGCCAGCAGTGGAGACAGGGTAACTGAAGCTTTCTTT.

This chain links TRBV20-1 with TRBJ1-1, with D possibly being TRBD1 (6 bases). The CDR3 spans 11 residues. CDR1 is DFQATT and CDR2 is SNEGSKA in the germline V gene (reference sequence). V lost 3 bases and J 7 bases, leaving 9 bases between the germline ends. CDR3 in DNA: TGCAGTGCTAGCCGACAGGATGAAGCTTTCTTT. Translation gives CSASRQDEAFF.

The CDR3 is CASSLEQKAFF. CDR3 nucleotide sequence: TGTGCCAGCAGCTTAGAACAGAAAGCTTTCTTT. The chain joins TRBV13 to TRBJ1-1; D remains unclear. The CDR3 contains 11 residues. V dropped 1 base and J dropped 9 bases, with 6 bases sitting between them. The germline gives CDR1 PRHDT, CDR2 FYEKMQ (reference sequence).

The CDR3 sequence is CASSRQATEAFF. CDR3 in DNA: TGTGCCAGCAGCCGACAGGCCACTGAAGCTTTCTTT. The chain combines TRBV5-4 with TRBJ1-1, with D perhaps matching TRBD1 (6 bases). There are 12 residues in the CDR3. Germline CDR1 and CDR2: SGHNT and YYREEE (reference sequence). V lost 4 bases, J lost 4 bases, and 8 bases lay in between.

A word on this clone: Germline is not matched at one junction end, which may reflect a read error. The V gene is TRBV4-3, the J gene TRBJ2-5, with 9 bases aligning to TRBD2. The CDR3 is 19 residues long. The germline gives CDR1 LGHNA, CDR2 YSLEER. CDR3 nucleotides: TGCGCCAGCAGCCAAGGGTCAGCGGGGGGTAATTTGGGATTAGAGGCCCAGTACTTC. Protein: CASSQGSAGGNLGLEAQYF.

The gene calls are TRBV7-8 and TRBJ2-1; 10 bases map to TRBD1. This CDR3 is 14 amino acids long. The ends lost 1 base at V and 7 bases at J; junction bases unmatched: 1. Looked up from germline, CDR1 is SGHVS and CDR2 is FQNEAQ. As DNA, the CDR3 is TGTGCCAGCAGCTTAGGGACAGGGGGGAATGAGCAGTTCTTC. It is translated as CASSLGTGGNEQFF.

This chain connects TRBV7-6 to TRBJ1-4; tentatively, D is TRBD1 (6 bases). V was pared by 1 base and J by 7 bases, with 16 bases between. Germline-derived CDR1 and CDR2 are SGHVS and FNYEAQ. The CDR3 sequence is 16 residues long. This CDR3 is CASSLVVRGSGEKLFF. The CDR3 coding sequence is TGTGCCAGCAGCTTAGTAGTGAGGGGGTCGGGTGAAAAACTGTTTTTT.